This TCR beta chain was identified in a study of T-cell memory formation after mild COVID-19. Notes on the study in general: Memory from before infection featured some responding clones, which suggests cross-reactive memory joined.

There are 10 residues in the CDR3. V was trimmed by 6 bases and J by 5 bases, leaving 4 bases between them. Germline-derived CDR1 and CDR2 are MNHEY and SVGEGT. This clonotype was seen only a few times. Its antigen remains unknown. TCRdb re-called the 5' RACE reads with MiXCR, one entry per CDR3 protein. This sample has 120,000 to 150,000 distinct CDR3 sequences; roughly 19% occur once, and the top ten carry approximately 2.4%. Sequencing input: PBMCs or a T cell subset sorted from them (not recorded which). The rearrangement joins TRBV6-2 or TRBV6-3 to TRBJ1-1; the D is unclear. This sequence was found in an adult woman who had mild COVID-19 (a few samples of this study predate the infection). Cell type and time point are not known. CDR3 DNA sequence: TGTGCCAGCAGGCAGACTGAAGCTTTCTTT. The encoded protein is CASRQTEAFF.